This TCR beta chain was captured by sequencing in a study of blood T cell repertoires in COVID-19. The wider study: T cells, B-cell-depleted T cells, or PBMCs supplied cDNA or gDNA.

Libraries were prepared by immunoSEQ multiplex PCR; TCRdb keeps only in-frame clonotypes and omits some of them. The sample consists of about 120,000 clones, about 90% of them appearing once. The clonotype comes from a woman aged 70-85 years with acute or convalescent COVID-19. Material: peripheral blood.

CDR3: CASSSGLAGGPGTDTQYF. CDR3 nucleotides: TGCGCCAGCAGCTCGGGACTAGCGGGGGGCCCAGGCACAGATACGCAGTATTTT. The gene calls are TRBV5-1 and TRBJ2-3; 15 bases map to TRBD2. Germline assignment: CDR1 SGHRS and CDR2 YFSETQ. Losses at the gene ends were 3 bases for V and 1 base for J; bases not matched to a gene: 6. CDR3 length: 18 amino acids.